This is a list of T cell receptor beta chains from one sample in a study of blood T cell repertoires in COVID-19. Measured with immunoSEQ multiplex PCR; TCRdb has only the in-frame clones, and not every one. The repertoire has about 160,000 clones, about 81% of them found once; the top ten carry roughly 19%. The sample comprised peripheral blood. These receptor sequences come from a woman of 80 years or more with acute or convalescent COVID-19. CDR3s include the opening cysteine and the closing phenylalanine or tryptophan. The order of the fields is J gene, clone size, V gene, D gene, CDR3 protein, CDR3 DNA. D genes are given only for firm matches. Some rows mark clone size as missing; the rest say once, few, many or name a class of expanded clone.

J: TRBJ1-2; size: NA; V: TRBV5-1; D: TRBD1; CDR3: CASSPGQNVYGYTF; DNA: TGCGCCAGCAGCCCGGGACAGAACGTCTATGGCTACACCTTC
J: TRBJ2-1; size: NA; V: TRBV30; D: TRBD1; CDR3: CAWSGQGEQFF; DNA: TGTGCCTGGTCGGGACAGGGAGAGCAGTTCTTC
J: TRBJ1-5; size: NA; V: TRBV29-1; D: NA; CDR3: CSVLQALNQPQHF; DNA: TGCAGCGTTCTACAGGCTTTAAATCAGCCCCAGCATTTT
J: TRBJ2-2; size: once; V: TRBV14; D: TRBD2; CDR3: CASSQVGTSGGTGELFF; DNA: TGTGCCAGCAGCCAAGTCGGGACTAGCGGGGGAACCGGGGAGCTGTTTTTT
J: TRBJ1-1; size: NA; V: TRBV28; D: NA; CDR3: CASSRGLLMNTEAFF; DNA: TGTGCCAGCAGTCGAGGTCTTCTGATGAACACTGAAGCTTTCTTT
J: TRBJ1-2; size: NA; V: TRBV12-3/TRBV12-4; D: NA; CDR3: CASSPLEYYGYTF; DNA: TGTGCCAGCAGCCCCTTAGAATACTATGGCTACACCTTC
J: TRBJ2-1; size: NA; V: TRBV18; D: NA; CDR3: CASQQGTVDEQFF; DNA: TGTGCCAGCCAACAGGGTACGGTCGATGAGCAGTTCTTC
J: TRBJ2-7; size: NA; V: TRBV7-9; D: NA; CDR3: CATGSTVISSYEQYF; DNA: TGTGCCACCGGGTCAACCGTTATTAGCTCCTACGAGCAGTACTTC
J: TRBJ1-2; size: NA; V: TRBV28; D: NA; CDR3: CASTRIGRDYGYTF; DNA: TGTGCCAGCACCCGAATCGGCAGGGACTATGGCTACACCTTC
J: TRBJ2-3; size: NA; V: TRBV18; D: TRBD2; CDR3: CASSPRLAVELDTQYF; DNA: TGTGCCAGCTCACCACGACTAGCGGTCGAACTGGATACGCAGTATTTT